This TCR beta chain was sequenced in a study of blood T cell repertoires in COVID-19. Study as a whole: In each case, the material was cDNA or gDNA derived from T cells, B-cell-depleted T cells, or PBMCs.

In the authors' methods: Reference gene primer amplification in the assay estimated nucleated cell counts. Sequencing was performed with immunoSEQ multiplex PCR; in TCRdb, only in-frame clones are kept and a portion is missing. V and J calls and clone size are as listed in that table; D and trimming were resolved from the DNA. The sample shows roughly 210,000 clones, 84% of them seen only once. This clone was counted once. Germline V gene lookup returns CDR1 SGDLS and CDR2 YYNGEE. V shed 4 bases, J shed 7 bases, and the junction held 7 bases outside the gene matches. The CDR3 length is 15 residues. During active infection, Seattle patients enrolled and were then monitored through disease.

The material sequenced was peripheral blood. The receptor comes from a woman of 80 years or more with COVID-19, enrolled during active disease. The V and J genes are TRBV9 and TRBJ2-2; the match to TRBD2 covers 10 bases. In DNA form, the CDR3 reads TGTGCCAGCAGCAAAGGGACTAGCGCCAACGGGGAGCTGTTTTTT. Protein product: CASSKGTSANGELFF.